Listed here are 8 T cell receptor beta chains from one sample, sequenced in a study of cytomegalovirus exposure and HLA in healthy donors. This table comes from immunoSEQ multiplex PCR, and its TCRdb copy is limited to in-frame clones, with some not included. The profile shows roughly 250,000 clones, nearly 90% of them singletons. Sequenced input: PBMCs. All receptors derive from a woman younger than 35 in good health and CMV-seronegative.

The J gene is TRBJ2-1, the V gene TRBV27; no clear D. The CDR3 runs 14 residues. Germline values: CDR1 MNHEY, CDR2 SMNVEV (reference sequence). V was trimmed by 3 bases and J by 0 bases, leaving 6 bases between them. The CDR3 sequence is CASSLSLSYNEQFF. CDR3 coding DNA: TGTGCCAGCAGTTTGAGCCTCTCCTACAATGAGCAGTTCTTC.

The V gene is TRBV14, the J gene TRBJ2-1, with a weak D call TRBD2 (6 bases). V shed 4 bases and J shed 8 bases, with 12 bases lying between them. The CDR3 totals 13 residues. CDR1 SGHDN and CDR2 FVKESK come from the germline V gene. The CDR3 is CASSPRRAYEQFF. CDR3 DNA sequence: TGTGCCAGCAGCCCCAGGAGGGCTTATGAGCAGTTCTTC.

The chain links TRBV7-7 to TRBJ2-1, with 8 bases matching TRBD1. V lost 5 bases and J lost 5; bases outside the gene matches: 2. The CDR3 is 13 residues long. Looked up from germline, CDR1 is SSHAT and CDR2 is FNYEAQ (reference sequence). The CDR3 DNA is TGTGCCAGCAGCCGGACAGGGAACAATGAGCAGTTCTTC. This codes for CASSRTGNNEQFF. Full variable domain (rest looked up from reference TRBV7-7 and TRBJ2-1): GAGVSQSPRYKVTKRGQDVTLRCDPISSHATLYWYQQALGQGPEFLTYFNYEAQPDKSGLPSDRFSAERPEGSISTLTIQRTEQRDSAMYRCASSRTGNNEQFFGPGTRLTVL.

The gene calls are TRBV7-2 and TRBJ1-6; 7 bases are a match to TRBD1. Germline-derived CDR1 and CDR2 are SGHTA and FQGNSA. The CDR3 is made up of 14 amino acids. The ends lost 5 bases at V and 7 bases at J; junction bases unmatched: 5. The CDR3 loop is CASSLRGQNSPLHF. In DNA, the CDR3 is TGTGCCAGCAGCCTAAGGGGGCAGAATTCACCCCTCCACTTT. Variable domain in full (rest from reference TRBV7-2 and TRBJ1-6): GAGVSQSPSNKVTEKGKDVELRCDPISGHTALYWYRQSLGQGLEFLIYFQGNSAPDKSGLPSDRFSAERTGGSVSTLTIQRTQQEDSAVYLCASSLRGQNSPLHFGNGTRLTVT.

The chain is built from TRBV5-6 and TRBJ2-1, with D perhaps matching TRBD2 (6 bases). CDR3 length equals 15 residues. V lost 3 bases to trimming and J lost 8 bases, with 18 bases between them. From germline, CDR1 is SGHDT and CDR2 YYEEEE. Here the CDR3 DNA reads TGTGCCAGCAGCTCGGGACTCCGCTATGGCGATGAGCAGTTCTTC. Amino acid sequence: CASSSGLRYGDEQFF.

The chain's CDR3 is CASSQEAGAGVAKNIQYF. The CDR3 DNA follows: TGCGCCAGCAGCCAAGAGGCAGGGGCGGGGGTAGCCAAAAACATTCAGTACTTC. The V call is TRBV4-1, the J call TRBJ2-4, with D perhaps matching TRBD2 (7 bases). Between the trimmed V and J ends, which lost 0 bases and 0 bases, there was a span of 15 bases. Germline values: CDR1 MGHRA, CDR2 YSYEKL. The CDR3 has 18 amino acids.

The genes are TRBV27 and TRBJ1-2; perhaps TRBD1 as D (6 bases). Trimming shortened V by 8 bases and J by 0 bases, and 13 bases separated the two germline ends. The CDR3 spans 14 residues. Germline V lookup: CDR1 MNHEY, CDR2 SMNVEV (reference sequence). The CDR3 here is CASGGQSTNYGYTF. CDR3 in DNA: TGTGCCAGCGGCGGACAGTCAACTAACTATGGCTACACCTTC.

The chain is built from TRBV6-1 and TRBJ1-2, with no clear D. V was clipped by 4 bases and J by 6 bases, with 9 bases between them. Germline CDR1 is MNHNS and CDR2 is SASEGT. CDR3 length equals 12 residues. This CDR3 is CASSGAGDGYTF. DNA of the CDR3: TGTGCCAGCAGTGGCGCCGGGGATGGCTACACCTTC.